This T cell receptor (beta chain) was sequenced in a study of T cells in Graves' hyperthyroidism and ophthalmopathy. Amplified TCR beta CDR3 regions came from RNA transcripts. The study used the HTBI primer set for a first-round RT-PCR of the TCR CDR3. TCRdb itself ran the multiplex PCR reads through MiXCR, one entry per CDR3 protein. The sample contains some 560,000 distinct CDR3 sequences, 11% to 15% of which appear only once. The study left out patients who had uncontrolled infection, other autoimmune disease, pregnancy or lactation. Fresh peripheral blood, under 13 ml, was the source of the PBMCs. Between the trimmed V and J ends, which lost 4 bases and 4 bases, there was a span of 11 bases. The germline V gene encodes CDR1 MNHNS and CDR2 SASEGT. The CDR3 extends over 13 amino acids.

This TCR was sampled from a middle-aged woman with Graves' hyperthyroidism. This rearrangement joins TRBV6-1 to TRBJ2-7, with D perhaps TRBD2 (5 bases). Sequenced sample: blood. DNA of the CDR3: TGTGCCAGCAGTGCGACTACCCCATACGAGCAGTACTTC. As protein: CASSATTPYEQYF.